The table lists the clone carrying this T cell receptor (beta chain) with many counts. The antigen is undetermined. The time point denotes: newly diagnosed GD, antithyroid drugs for less than 3 months. Researchers made the TCR library from RNA that was extracted from PBMCs. TCR beta libraries were built with iRepertoire HTBI primers and Arm-PCR of CDR3 regions. MiXCR was run by TCRdb on the multiplex PCR reads, yielding one entry per CDR3 protein. The sample shows approximately 560,000 distinct CDR3 sequences, about 16% of them seen only once. The source of the sample is a study of regulatory T cells in long-lasting Graves disease. Broader study findings: Persistent disease preferred TRBV28, TRBJ1-2 and TRBJ2-5; new disease, TRBV20-1 and TRBJ2-1.

CDR1 is SGHAT, CDR2 FQNNGV, per germline. V lost 4 bases, J lost 4 bases, and 9 bases stayed unmatched. The CDR3 spans 16 residues. Another study also made use of these data, one on T cells in Graves' hyperthyroidism and ophthalmopathy.

The sample in question was peripheral blood mononuclear cells (PBMCs), obtained at new diagnosis, from a patient treated with antithyroid drugs. The chain employs TRBV11-2 and TRBJ2-1, with 8 bases lining up with TRBD2. This receptor was identified in a man aged 18-30 years with Graves disease. The CDR3 sequence: CASSSGGPGVYNEQFF. The CDR3 region has the DNA TGTGCCAGCAGCTCGGGAGGGCCGGGGGTATACAATGAGCAGTTCTTC.